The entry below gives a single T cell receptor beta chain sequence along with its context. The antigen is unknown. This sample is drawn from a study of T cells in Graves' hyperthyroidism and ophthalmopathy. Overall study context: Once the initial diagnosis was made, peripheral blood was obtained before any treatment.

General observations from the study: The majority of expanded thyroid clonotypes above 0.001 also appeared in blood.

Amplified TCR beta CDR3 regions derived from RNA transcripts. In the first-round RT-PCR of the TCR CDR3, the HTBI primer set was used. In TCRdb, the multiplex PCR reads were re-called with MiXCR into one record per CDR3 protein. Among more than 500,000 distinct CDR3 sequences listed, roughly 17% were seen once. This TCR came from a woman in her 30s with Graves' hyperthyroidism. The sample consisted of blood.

The CDR3 nucleotides are TGTGCCAGCAGCCAGTCTTGGGACAGGGGGGGAGATAACTATGGCTACACCTTC. Its protein is CASSQSWDRGGDNYGYTF. The chain carries TRBV4-2 and TRBJ1-2; 11 positions agree with TRBD1. V trimming: 3 bases; J trimming: 1 base; junction bases outside the gene matches: 10. CDR1 and CDR2 from the germline V gene are LGHNA and YNFKEQ. The CDR3 is 18 residues long.